This TCR beta chain was sequenced during a study of blood T cell repertoires in COVID-19. Across the whole study: The origin of the acute and convalescent COVID-19 samples was the United States, Italy and Spain.

Recruitment covered about two dozen US areas and drew participants whose ages spanned about 18 to 100 years. Recovery among Cohort 3 donors was established by two negative PCRs, clearance, or symptom resolution. Assay used: immunoSEQ multiplex PCR; TCRdb lists only in-frame clones, some missing. The sample contains 390,000 or so clones, 85% to 90% of which appear only once. This CDR3 comprises 13 residues. V was pared by 2 bases and J by 1 base, with 6 bases between. CDR1 and CDR2 from the germline V gene are MNHEY and SVGAGI. The sequence came from a man aged 18 to 29 who had recovered from COVID-19. V and J are TRBV6-5 and TRBJ2-7, with a weak D call TRBD1 (5 bases). The sample taken for sequencing was PBMCs or T cells enriched from blood (not recorded which). The CDR3 loop is CASSYRQSYEQYF. The CDR3 region has the DNA TGTGCCAGCAGTTACCGACAGTCCTACGAGCAGTACTTC.